This TCR beta chain was captured in a study of cytomegalovirus exposure and HLA in healthy donors (dated by TCRdb to the late 2010s). In terms of the full investigation: According to an earlier analysis of several hundred of the donors, about 180 million T cells yielded roughly 110 million unique TCR beta sequences and about 300 Gb of sequence data. Approximately 310 gigabases of sequencing data and tens of millions of unique TCR sequences were included in an early release covering several hundred HLA-typed donors. Among the roughly 390 genotyped donors, more than 70% belonged to the genetic ancestry cluster associated with self-reported Caucasian donors. The aim of the study was to test whether cataloging public T cell receptors could identify signatures of past pathogen exposure. The study profiled the T cell repertoires of under 850 subjects by immunosequencing and related them to cytomegalovirus serostatus. Along with the approximately 620-subject first cohort, a separate validation cohort of over a hundred different subjects was used. To predict cytomegalovirus infection status, the study brought together high-throughput TCR immunosequencing, statistical association of individual TCRs with disease status, and machine learning. In a later analysis, previously published TCR beta repertoires from fewer than 750 donors were re-analyzed and high-resolution HLA genotyping was added so that TCR occurrence patterns could be studied. Rather than drawing on any new phenotypic data, the later analysis identified candidate immune exposures from TCR beta sequences and the way those sequences occurred across donors. In an earlier analysis of 587 of the donors, high-throughput TCR beta sequencing was used to judge whether each TCR beta V gene segment behaved as functional or pseudogenic. Donor age, sex, ethnicity and CMV serostatus were compiled together with the repertoire data. A later genetic analysis used genome-wide SNP genotypes for about 60% of the roughly 670 donors, treating that subset as a discovery cohort. Every discovery cohort repertoire had been produced on one sequencing platform. HLA typing covered class I and class II loci at four-digit resolution. Typing coverage varied by locus: roughly 629-630 donors for A, B, C, DRB1 and DQB1; roughly 510 for DQA1; more than 600 for DPA1; approximately 450 for DPB1. Four to six DR-DQ haplotypes were handled as single units for association and clustering, since linkage in the cohort was strong. Among roughly 400 genotyped donors of the cohort, an average of roughly 230,000 unique TCR beta nucleotide sequences was sequenced per donor, of which about 20% were non-productive.

The cohort comprised around 690 healthy bone marrow donors. Cohort members were all nominally healthy when sampled, although unrecorded immune exposures were likely present. The donor was CMV seronegative and was included in the group of a few hundred seronegative cohort members. A peripheral blood sample was provided by each donor, and peripheral blood mononuclear cells were used for TCR beta sequencing. The Qiagen DNeasy Blood Extraction Kit was used to extract genomic DNA from the blood cell samples. The study at large found these results: Because some donors lacked HLA typing at each locus, the association tests relied only on the typed subset. Sequencing depth was assumed to be roughly uniform across donors in the presence/absence analyses, though that assumption may not hold. A further reported finding was that TCR beta sequences accurately predicted the HLA-A and HLA-B alleles for most subjects in the first cohort. In vitro tests confirmed that a few of the cytomegalovirus-associated TCR beta chains recognize cytomegalovirus antigens. The authors suggested that the approach could potentially be generalized to other disease states and immunological phenotypes. A later analysis reported that several top co-occurrence clusters appeared linked to parvovirus B19, influenza, CMV and Epstein-Barr virus. When HLA alleles, especially DR and DQ, strongly co-occurred, TCR associations were difficult to assign to individual alleles. Compared with equally common non-associated chains, HLA-associated TCR beta chains in a later analysis were more clonally expanded and had lower generation probabilities. Correlated functional status among segregating V segments might reflect linkage disequilibrium, but an unknown experimental factor could not be ruled out. In a later genetic analysis, a missense DCLRE1C variant was associated with V-gene and J-gene trimming of TCR beta chains, and the association was replicated in an independent cohort. The cohort was sequenced for TCR beta chains only, and without alpha or paired-chain data the features that could be detected were limited. In a later genetic analysis, fewer N-insertions in productive TCRs were reported among donors in an Asian-associated ancestry cluster than the roughly 670-donor mean. In the study, around 150 TCR beta chains were listed as associated with cytomegalovirus. Because counts were too low, about 18 rarely observed V segments, including chromosome 9 orphons, were excluded from the earlier analysis of 587 of the donors. According to a later analysis, TCR association rates differed among HLA loci, with DRB1 alleles showing the most associated TCRs and HLA-C alleles showing the fewest. A cluster of highly shared sequence variants was judged likely to be a technical artifact of the sequencing pipeline. The classifier was reported to diagnose cytomegalovirus status with high specificity and sensitivity in both the original cohort and the validation cohort. Because the 87-base-pair reads could not distinguish some IMGT-functional V segments, including TRBV6-2 and TRBV6-3, those segments were excluded. Immune exposure information for the cohort was limited to CMV serostatus. A later analysis found that most CMV-associated TCR beta chains appeared HLA-restricted, with HLA associations seemingly driven largely by CMV exposure. Most TCR sequences were seen in very few donors, while some public TCRs were found in many individuals. In an earlier analysis of 587 of the donors, most TCR beta V segments appeared in productive rearrangements about 87% or about 30% of the time, broadly matching IMGT annotations. A later analysis associated 15,000 to 20,000 TCR beta sequences with specific HLA alleles at a false discovery rate of 0.05.

Libraries were made using the immunoSEQ multiplex PCR assay. A mixture of 60 forward primers for TCR Vbeta segments and 13 reverse primers for TCR Jbeta segments was used in the multiplex PCR. Amplification of the CDR3 region of rearranged TCR beta genes was performed with a multiplex PCR assay on genomic DNA. The amplified TCR beta libraries were sequenced on the Illumina HiSeq System as 87-base-pair reads. The authors processed their data as follows. A later analysis counted about 80 million unique TCR beta chains across the 550 to 750 repertoires, and roughly 10 million of these chains were shared by at least two donors. Raw reads were error-corrected and collapsed into unique sequences with a nearest-neighbor algorithm that merged closely related sequences to remove PCR and sequencing errors. Alignment of CDR3 sequences to IMGT reference sequences was used to assign V, D and J gene segments. For a sequence to be retained, a match of at least six nucleotides was required to both a V gene segment and a J gene segment. Rearrangements were classified as productive when the CDR3 lacked stop codons and remained in frame with V and J, and all other rearrangements were classified as non-productive. CDR3 was defined by IMGT convention, running from the second conserved V-encoded cysteine to the conserved J-encoded phenylalanine. The earlier analysis of some 550 of the donors excluded any sequence lacking an unambiguous match to a single V gene segment. An earlier analysis of several hundred of the donors called V segments functional above 56.7% productive rearrangements and segregating when the between-donor standard deviation exceeded 5%. To diagnose cytomegalovirus status from the catalog of TCR beta chain sequences, a statistical classification framework was built. In a later analysis, V and J genes were assigned by comparing TCR nucleotide sequences against IMGT/GENE-DB human TR gene sequences. The TCRdist pipeline was used in a later analysis to assign CDR3 sequences and most-parsimonious VDJ recombination scenarios. In a later analysis, every TCR beta chain was defined by the combination of its CDR3 amino acid sequence and its V-gene family, and reads without a unique V-gene family were dropped. To address suspected cross-contamination and a sequencing artifact, a later analysis removed around 590 highly shared, low-generation-probability nucleotide sequences. A later analysis calculated a clonal expansion index for each public chain from normalized within-repertoire ranks of inferred template counts. A later analysis computed generation probabilities with a VDJ recombination model fitted to out-of-frame rearrangements, and checked the results against IGoR. In a later analysis, hypergeometric tests were used to score TCR-TCR, TCR-HLA and TCR-CMV co-occurrence, with a repertoire-size bias correction applied to TCR pairs. A later analysis estimated false discovery rates by permuting HLA or CMV assignments 20 times. In a later analysis, co-occurring TCRs were grouped with DBSCAN, and TCRdist sequence similarity was added when clustering was performed within HLA-allele-positive subsets. Repertoires with fewer than 30,000 or more than 120,000 public chains were left out of co-occurrence clustering, as were a few repertoires with anomalous nucleotide sharing. Held by TCRdb, this immuneACCESS table contains in-frame sequences only and omits some clones. Under half of the omission traces to an unresolved V gene where checked; the cause of the rest is unknown. V and J calls and clone size follow that table, whereas D and trimming were derived from the DNA. The sample includes 110,000 to 150,000 clones, with approximately 82% observed a single time. In total, the top ten clones hold less than 2% of the sample.

This clone showed up just once. Its cognate antigen has yet to be identified. The sample holds no much larger clone one base away, and base qualities are not on file. According to the germline V gene, CDR1 reads MDHEN and CDR2 reads SYDVKM. From the cysteine through the phenylalanine, the CDR3 covers 14 amino acids. Just the 42-base CDR3 DNA is kept, in frame starting at base 1. V has 3 bases trimmed and J has 4 bases trimmed; junction bases matching no gene number 5. The sample comprised PBMCs. This receptor was taken from a woman between 40 and 55 years old in good health and CMV-seronegative. The rearrangement combines TRBV28 with TRBJ1-1, with 7 junctional bases fitting TRBD1. The nucleotides are TGTGCCAGCAGTTTTGTAGGGGGCGGCACTGAAGCTTTCTTT. Its coded protein is CASSFVGGGTEAFF.